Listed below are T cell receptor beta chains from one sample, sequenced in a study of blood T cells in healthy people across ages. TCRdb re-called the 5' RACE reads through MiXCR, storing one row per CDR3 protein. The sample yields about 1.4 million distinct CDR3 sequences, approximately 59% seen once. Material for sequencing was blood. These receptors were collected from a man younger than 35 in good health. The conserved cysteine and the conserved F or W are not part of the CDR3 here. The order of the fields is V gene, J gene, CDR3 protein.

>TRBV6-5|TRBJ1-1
ASRALENTEAF
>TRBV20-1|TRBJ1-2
SARDLRVGSYGYT
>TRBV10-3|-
AIRRAGEETQY
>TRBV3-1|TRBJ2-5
ASSQEVKTQETQY
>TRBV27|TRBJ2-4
ASSLTQLPGRFPAKNIQY
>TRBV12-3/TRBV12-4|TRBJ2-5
ASSLAGGQETQY
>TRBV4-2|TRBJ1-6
ASRPGPNSPLH
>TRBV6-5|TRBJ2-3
ASGRRRTSTDTQY
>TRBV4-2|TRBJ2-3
ASSQDPIRLAGGTDTQY
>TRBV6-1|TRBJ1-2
ASSEAFPRGNYGYT
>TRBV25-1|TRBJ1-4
ASSDGTGALDEKLF
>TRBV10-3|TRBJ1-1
AIKTGYSTMNTEAF
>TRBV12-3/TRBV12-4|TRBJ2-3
ASSLDSGRGIDTQY
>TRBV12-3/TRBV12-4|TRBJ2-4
ASSERGRDIQY
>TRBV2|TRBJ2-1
ASSEGTGRSYNEQF
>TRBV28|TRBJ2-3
ASTRDTSTDTQY
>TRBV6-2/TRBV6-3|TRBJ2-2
ASSYSSVGELF
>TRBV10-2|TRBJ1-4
ASRDSREKLF
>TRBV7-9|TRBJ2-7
ASSSLGGSGLAYEQY
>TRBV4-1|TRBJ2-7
ASSQGRVQVYEQY
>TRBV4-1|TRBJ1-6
ASSQDSHSPLH
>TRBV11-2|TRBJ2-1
ASSFMDRDYNEQF
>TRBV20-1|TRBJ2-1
SARARDRDRLAGGTKNEQF
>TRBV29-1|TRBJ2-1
SVVPRSSYNEQF
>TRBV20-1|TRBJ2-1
SARVGLAGEFNNEQF
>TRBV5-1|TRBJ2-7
ASSLASSLDEQY
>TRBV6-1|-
ASSESGTHPLYEQY
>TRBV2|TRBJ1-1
ASSGDSNTEAF
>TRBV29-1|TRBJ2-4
SVEDRQSAQY
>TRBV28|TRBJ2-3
ASSTRLVDTQY
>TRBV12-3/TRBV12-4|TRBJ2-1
ASSAYYRDSYNEQF
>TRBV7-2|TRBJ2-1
ASTPLGGQF
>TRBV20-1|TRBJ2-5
SASPGGSKKTQY
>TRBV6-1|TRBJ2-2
ASPHTKQGCDTGELF
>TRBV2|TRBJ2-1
ASSAPGTKNEQF
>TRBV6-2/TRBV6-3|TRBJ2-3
ASRDGTLHTDTQY
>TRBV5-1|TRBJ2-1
ASSLEATSGGSQEQF
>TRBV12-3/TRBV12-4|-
ASLQPGHYNEQY
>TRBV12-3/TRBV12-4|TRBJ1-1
ASSAKSNTEAF
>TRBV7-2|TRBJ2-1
ASSLLAGLAGAISYNEQF
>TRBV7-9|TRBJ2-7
ASSLGRAPSYEQY
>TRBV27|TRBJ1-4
ASSPTLTNEKLF
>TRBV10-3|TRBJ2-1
AISETLLPGQGDNEQF
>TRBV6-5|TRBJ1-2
ASSYSIRGTDRDGYT
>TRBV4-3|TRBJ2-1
ASSQDWTLTLTSYNEQF
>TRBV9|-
ASSVDAGFYEQY
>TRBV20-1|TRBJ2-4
SALQNRGKWGKNIQY
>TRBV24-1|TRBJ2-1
ATSDSRELQF
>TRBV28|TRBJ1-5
ASRAGQGAGQPQH
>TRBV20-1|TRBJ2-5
SACPWDRGSQETQY
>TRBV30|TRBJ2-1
AWRTSGRAYNEQF
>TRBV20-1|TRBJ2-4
SARVVQGIQY